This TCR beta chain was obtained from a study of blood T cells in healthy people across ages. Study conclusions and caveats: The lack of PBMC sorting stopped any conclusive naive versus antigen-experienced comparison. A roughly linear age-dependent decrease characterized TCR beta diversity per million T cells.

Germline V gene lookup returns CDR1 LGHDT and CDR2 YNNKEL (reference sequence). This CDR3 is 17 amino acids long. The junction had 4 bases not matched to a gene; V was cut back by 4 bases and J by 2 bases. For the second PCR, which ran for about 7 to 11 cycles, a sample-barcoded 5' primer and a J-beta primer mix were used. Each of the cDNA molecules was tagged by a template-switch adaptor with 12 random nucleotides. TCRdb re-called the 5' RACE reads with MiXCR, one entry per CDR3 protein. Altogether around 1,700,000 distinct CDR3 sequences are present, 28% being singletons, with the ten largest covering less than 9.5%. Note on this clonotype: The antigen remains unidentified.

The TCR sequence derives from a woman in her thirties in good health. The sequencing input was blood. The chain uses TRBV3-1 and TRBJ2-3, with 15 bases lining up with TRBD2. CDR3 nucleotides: TGTGCCAGCAGCCCGGGACTAGCGGGGGGATACACAGATACGCAGTATTTT. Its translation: CASSPGLAGGYTDTQYF.